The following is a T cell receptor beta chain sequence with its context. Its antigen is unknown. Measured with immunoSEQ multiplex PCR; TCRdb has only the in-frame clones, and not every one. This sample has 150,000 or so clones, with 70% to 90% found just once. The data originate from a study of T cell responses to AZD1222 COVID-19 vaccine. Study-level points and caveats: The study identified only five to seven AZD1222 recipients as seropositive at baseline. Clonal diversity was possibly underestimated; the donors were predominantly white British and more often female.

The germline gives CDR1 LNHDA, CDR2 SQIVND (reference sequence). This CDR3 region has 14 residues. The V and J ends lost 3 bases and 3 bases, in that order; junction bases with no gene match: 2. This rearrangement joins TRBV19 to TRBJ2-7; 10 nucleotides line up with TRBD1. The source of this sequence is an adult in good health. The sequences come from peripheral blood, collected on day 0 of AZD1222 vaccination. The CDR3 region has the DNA TGTGCCAGTAGTATCGGACAGGGGGTCTACGAGCAGTACTTC. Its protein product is CASSIGQGVYEQYF.